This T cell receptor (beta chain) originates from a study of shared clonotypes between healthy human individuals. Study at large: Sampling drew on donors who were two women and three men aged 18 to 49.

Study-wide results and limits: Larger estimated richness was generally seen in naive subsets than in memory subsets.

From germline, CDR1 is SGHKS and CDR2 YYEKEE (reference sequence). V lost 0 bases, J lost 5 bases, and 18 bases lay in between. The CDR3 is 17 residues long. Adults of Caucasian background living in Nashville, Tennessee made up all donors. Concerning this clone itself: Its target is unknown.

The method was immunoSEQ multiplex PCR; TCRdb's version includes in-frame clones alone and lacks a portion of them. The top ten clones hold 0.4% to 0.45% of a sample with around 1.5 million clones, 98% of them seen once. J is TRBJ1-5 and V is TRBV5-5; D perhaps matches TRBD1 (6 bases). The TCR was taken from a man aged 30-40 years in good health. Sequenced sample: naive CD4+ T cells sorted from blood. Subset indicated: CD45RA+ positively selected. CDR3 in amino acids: CASSLDSKGGFYQPQHF. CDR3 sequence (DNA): TGTGCCAGCAGCTTGGACTCAAAGGGGGGGTTCTATCAGCCCCAGCATTTT.